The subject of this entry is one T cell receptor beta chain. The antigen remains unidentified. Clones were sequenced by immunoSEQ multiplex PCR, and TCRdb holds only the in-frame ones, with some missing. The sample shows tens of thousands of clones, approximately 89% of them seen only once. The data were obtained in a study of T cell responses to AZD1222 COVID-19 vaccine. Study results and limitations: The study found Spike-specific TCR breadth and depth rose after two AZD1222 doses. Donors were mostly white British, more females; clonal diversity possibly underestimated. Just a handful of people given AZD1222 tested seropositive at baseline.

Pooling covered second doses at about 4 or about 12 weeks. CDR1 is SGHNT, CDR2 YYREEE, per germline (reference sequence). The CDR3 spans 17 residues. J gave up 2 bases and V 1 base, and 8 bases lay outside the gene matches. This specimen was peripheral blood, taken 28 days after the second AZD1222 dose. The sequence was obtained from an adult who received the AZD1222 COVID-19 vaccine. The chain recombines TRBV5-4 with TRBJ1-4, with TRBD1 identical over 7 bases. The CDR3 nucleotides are TGTGCCAGCAGCTTGATAGGGGGCCGGGGGACTAATGAAAAACTGTTTTTT. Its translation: CASSLIGGRGTNEKLFF.